The present T cell receptor (beta chain) was sequenced within a study of blood T cell repertoires in COVID-19. The CDR3 is 13 amino acids. V lost 6 bases and J lost 2; bases outside the gene matches: 4. Germline CDR1 LGHDT, CDR2 YNNKEL (reference sequence). Profiled with immunoSEQ multiplex PCR; TCRdb holds only in-frame clones, not every one. The sample lists almost 200,000 clones; over 80% were seen once. This clonotype was obtained from a man in his fifties or sixties with COVID-19, enrolled during active disease. Sequenced material: peripheral blood. V and J are TRBV3-1 (or the pseudogene TRBV3-2) and TRBJ2-7, with TRBD1 identical over 7 bases. This chain's CDR3 is CASRATGAYEQYF. The CDR3 DNA sequence: TGTGCCAGCAGAGCCACAGGGGCCTACGAGCAGTACTTC.